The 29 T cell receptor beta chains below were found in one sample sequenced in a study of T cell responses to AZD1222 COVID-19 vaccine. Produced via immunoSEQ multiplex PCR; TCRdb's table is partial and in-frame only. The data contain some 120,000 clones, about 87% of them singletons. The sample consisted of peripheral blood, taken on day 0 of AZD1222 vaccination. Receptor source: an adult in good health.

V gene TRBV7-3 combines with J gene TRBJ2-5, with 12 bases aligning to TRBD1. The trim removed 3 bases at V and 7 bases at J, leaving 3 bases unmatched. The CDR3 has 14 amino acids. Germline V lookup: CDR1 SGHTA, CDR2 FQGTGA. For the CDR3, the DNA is TGTGCCAGCAGCTTCTCGGGACAGGGGGCGACCCAGTACTTC. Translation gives CASSFSGQGATQYF.

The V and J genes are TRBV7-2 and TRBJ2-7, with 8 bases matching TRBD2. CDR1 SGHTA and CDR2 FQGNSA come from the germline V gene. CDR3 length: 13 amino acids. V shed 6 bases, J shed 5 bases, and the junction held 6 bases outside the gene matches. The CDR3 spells CASRISGEDEQYF. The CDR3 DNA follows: TGTGCCAGCAGGATTAGCGGGGAAGACGAGCAGTACTTC. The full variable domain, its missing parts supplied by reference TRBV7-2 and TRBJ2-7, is GAGVSQSPSNKVTEKGKDVELRCDPISGHTALYWYRQSLGQGLEFLIYFQGNSAPDKSGLPSDRFSAERTGGSVSTLTIQRTQQEDSAVYLCASRISGEDEQYFGPGTRLTVT.

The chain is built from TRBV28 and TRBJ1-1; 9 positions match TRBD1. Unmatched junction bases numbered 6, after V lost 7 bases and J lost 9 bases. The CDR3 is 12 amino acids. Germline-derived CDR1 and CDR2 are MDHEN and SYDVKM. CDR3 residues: CASTTTGGQAFF. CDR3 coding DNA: TGTGCCAGCACCACGACAGGGGGACAAGCTTTCTTT.

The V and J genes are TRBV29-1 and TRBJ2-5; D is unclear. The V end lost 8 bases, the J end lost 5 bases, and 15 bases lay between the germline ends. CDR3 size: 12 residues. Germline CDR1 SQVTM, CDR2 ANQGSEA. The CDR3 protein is CSHSWVPETQYF. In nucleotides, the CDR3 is TGCAGCCATTCCTGGGTACCGGAGACCCAGTACTTC.

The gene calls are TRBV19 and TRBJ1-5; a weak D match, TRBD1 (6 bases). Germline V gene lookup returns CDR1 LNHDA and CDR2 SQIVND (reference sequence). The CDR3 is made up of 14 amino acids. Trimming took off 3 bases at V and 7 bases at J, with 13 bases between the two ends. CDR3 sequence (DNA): TGTGCCAGTAGTATCCCGGGAAGGGGGCAGCCCCAGCATTTT. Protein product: CASSIPGRGQPQHF.

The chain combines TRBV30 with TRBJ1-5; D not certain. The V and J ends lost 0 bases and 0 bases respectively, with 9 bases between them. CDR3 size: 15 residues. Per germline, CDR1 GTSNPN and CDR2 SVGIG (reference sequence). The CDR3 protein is CAWSVGQRSNQPQHF. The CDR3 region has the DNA TGTGCCTGGAGTGTAGGTCAGCGTAGCAATCAGCCCCAGCATTTT.

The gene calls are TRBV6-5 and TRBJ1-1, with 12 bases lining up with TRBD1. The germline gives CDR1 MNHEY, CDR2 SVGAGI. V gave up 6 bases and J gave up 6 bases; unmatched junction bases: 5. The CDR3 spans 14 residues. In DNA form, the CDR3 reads TGTGCCAGCAGAACCGGGACAGGGGGCCCTGAAGCTTTCTTT. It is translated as CASRTGTGGPEAFF.

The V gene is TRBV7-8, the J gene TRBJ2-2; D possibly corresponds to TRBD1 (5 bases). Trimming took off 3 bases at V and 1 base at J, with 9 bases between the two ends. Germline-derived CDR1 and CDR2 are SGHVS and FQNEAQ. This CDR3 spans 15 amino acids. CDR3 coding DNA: TGTGCCAGCAGCTTCTTAGGGGAGAACACCGGGGAGCTGTTTTTT. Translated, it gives CASSFLGENTGELFF.

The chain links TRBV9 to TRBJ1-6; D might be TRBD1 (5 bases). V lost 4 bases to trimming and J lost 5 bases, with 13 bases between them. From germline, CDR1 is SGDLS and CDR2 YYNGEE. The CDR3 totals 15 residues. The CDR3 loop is CASSTREGDNSPLHF. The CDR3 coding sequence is TGTGCCAGCAGCACCCGAGAAGGGGATAATTCACCCCTCCACTTT.

This CDR3 is CAWSIGQGARKLFF. In DNA form, the CDR3 reads TGTGCCTGGAGTATCGGGCAGGGGGCTCGAAAACTGTTTTTT. This rearrangement joins TRBV30 to TRBJ1-4, with 8 bases aligning to TRBD1. CDR1 is GTSNPN and CDR2 is SVGIG in the germline V gene (reference sequence). The CDR3 loop spans 14 amino acids. Trimming took 2 bases from V and 10 from J; bases not matched to a gene: 9.

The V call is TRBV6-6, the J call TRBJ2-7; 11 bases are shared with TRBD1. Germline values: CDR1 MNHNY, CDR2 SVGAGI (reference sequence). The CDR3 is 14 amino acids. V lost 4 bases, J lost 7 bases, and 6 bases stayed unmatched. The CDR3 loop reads CASSSKDRGREQYF. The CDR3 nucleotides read TGTGCCAGCAGTTCCAAGGACAGGGGGCGTGAGCAGTACTTC.

This chain's CDR3 is CATSDFRTNYGYTF. Written as DNA, the CDR3 is TGTGCCACCAGTGATTTCAGGACCAACTATGGCTACACCTTC. V gene TRBV24-1 combines with J gene TRBJ1-2; D unclear. This CDR3 has 14 residues. Germline V CDR1 and CDR2: KGHDR, SFDVKD. Between the trimmed V and J ends, which lost 1 base and 2 bases, there was a span of 7 bases.

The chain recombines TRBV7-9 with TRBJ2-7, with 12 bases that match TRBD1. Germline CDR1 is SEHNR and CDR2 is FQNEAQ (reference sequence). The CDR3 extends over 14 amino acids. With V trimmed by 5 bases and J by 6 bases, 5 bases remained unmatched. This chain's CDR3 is CASSPGQGAGEQYF. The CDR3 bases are TGTGCCAGCAGCCCGGGACAGGGGGCAGGCGAGCAGTACTTC.

The CDR3 region has the DNA TGTGCCAGCAGTTTACAGGGGAGCTATGGCTACACCTTC. The encoded protein is CASSLQGSYGYTF. V gene TRBV12-3 or TRBV12-4 combines with J gene TRBJ1-2; TRBD1 is a possible D gene (6 bases). Trimming removed 2 bases at V and 4 bases at J, with 8 bases between. This CDR3 is 13 amino acids long.

The CDR3 is CASSWETRTAGNTIYF. The CDR3, as DNA: TGTGCCAGCAGTTGGGAGACCCGGACGGCTGGAAACACCATATATTTT. V is TRBV28 and J is TRBJ1-3, with D unresolved. The V gene's germline CDR1 is MDHEN and CDR2 SYDVKM. Trimming left V 4 bases short and J 2 bases short, with 15 bases between. The CDR3 loop spans 16 amino acids. The full variable domain, with the rest looked up from reference TRBV28 and TRBJ1-3, is DVKVTQSSRYLVKRTGEKVFLECVQDMDHENMFWYRQDPGLGLRLIYFSYDVKMKEKGDIPEGYSVSREKKERFSLILESASTNQTSMYLCASSWETRTAGNTIYFGEGSWLTVV.

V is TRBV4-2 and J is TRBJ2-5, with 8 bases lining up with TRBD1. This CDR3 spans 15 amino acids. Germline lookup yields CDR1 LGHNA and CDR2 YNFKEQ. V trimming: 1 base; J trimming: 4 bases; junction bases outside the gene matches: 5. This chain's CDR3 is CASSQGATGAETQYF. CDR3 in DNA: TGTGCCAGCAGCCAAGGGGCGACAGGGGCAGAGACCCAGTACTTC.

The CDR3: CASSLVSGRKTQYF. The CDR3 nucleotides are TGTGCCAGCAGCTTAGTCTCAGGCAGGAAGACCCAGTACTTC. The genes are TRBV11-2 and TRBJ2-5; unclear D gene. V lost 1 base to trimming and J lost 6 bases, with 12 bases between them. Per the germline V gene, CDR1 is SGHAT and CDR2 is FQNNGV. This CDR3 has 14 residues.

This CDR3 reads CASSLAREIQGGKLFF. The CDR3 nucleotides read TGTGCCAGCAGCTTAGCGCGGGAAATTCAGGGTGGAAAACTGTTTTTT. V gene TRBV7-9 combines with J gene TRBJ1-4; TRBD1 is a possible D gene (5 bases). V was shortened by 0 bases and J by 10 bases, with 18 bases between the two germline ends. The CDR3 loop spans 16 amino acids. Germline CDR1 is SEHNR and CDR2 is FQNEAQ (reference sequence).

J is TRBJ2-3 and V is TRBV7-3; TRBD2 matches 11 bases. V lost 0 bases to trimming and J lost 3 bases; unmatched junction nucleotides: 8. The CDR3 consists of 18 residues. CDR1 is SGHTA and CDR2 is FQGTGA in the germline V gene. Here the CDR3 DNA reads TGTGCCAGCAGCTTAACGTGGGCTAGCGGGGGGATTACAGATACGCAGTATTTT. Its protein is CASSLTWASGGITDTQYF.

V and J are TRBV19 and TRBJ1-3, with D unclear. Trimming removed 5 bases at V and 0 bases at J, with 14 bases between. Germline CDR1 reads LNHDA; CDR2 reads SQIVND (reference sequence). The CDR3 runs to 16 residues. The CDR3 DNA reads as TGTGCCAGTAGTCCCTCTGCGGGCCGCTCTGGAAACACCATATATTTT. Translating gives CASSPSAGRSGNTIYF.

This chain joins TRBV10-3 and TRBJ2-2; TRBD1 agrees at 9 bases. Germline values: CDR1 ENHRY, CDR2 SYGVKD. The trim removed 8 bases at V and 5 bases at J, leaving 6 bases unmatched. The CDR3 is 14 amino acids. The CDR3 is CAILRDRVTGELFF. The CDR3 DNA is TGTGCCATCCTCCGGGACAGGGTTACCGGGGAGCTGTTTTTT.

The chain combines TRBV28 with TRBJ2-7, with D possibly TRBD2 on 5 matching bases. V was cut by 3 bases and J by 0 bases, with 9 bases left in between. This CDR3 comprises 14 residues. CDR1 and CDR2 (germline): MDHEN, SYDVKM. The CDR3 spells CASSFVGVSYEQYF. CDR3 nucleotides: TGTGCCAGCAGTTTTGTGGGAGTCTCCTACGAGCAGTACTTC. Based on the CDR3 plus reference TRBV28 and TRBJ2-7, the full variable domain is DVKVTQSSRYLVKRTGEKVFLECVQDMDHENMFWYRQDPGLGLRLIYFSYDVKMKEKGDIPEGYSVSREKKERFSLILESASTNQTSMYLCASSFVGVSYEQYFGPGTRLTVT.

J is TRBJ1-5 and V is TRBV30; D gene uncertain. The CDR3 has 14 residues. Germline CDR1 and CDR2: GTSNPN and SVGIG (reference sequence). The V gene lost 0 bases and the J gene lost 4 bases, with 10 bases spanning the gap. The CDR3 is CAWSVTEINQPQHF. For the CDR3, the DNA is TGTGCCTGGAGTGTAACGGAAATTAATCAGCCCCAGCATTTT.

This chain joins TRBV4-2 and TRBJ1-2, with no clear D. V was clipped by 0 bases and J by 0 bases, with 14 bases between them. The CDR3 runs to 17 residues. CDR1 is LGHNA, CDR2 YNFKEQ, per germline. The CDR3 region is CASSQELTGGANYGYTF. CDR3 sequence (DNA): TGTGCCAGCAGCCAAGAGCTGACGGGCGGAGCTAACTATGGCTACACCTTC.

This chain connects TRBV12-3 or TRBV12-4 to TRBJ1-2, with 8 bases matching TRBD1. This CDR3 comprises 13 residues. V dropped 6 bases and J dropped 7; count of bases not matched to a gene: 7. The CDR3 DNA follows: TGTGCCAGCAGCCCAGGACAGGGACGTGGCTACACCTTC. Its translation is CASSPGQGRGYTF.

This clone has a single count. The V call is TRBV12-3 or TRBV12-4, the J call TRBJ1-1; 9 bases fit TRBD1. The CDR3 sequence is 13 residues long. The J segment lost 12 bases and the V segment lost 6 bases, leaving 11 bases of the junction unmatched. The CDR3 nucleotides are TGTGCCAGCAGCGAAGGGACAGGGAGATCGCCTTTCTTT. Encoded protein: CASSEGTGRSPFF.

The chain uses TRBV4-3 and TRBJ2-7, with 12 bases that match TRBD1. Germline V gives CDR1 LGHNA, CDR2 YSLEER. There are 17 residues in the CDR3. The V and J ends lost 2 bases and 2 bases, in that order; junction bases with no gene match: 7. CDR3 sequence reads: CASSQLGGTGGAYEQYF. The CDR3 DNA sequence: TGCGCCAGCAGCCAATTAGGTGGGACAGGGGGCGCCTACGAGCAGTACTTC.

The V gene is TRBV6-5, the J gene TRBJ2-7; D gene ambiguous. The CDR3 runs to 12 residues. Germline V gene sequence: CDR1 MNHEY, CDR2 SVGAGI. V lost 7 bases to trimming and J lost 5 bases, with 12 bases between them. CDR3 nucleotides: TGTGCCAGCAAGAGTGTTGGCGACGAGCAGTACTTC. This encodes CASKSVGDEQYF.

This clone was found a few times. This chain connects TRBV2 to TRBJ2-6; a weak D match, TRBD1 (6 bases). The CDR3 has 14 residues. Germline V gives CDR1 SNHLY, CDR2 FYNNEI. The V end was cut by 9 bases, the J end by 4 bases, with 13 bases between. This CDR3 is CARGRGGGANVLTF. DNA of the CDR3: TGTGCCAGGGGCAGGGGCGGCGGGGCCAACGTCCTGACTTTC. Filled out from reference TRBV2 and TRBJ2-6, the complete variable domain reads EPEVTQTPSHQVTQMGQEVILRCVPISNHLYFYWYRQILGQKVEFLVSFYNNEISEKSEIFDDQFSVERPDGSNFTLKIRSTKLEDSAMYFCARGRGGGANVLTFGAGSRLTVL.